Described below is a single T cell receptor (beta chain) sequence and its context. The data originate from a study of blood T cell repertoires in COVID-19. As for the study in general: COVID-19 samples, acute and convalescent, were from the United States, Italy and Spain.

Authors' processing steps: From reference gene primer amplification, estimates of nucleated cell counts were derived. Assay: immunoSEQ multiplex PCR; the TCRdb copy retains only in-frame clones and omits some. The V and J calls and clone size come from that table; D and trimming were worked out from the DNA. The sample lists 120,000 to 150,000 clones, approximately 90% occurring once. CDR1 is MGHRA, CDR2 YSYEKL, per germline. The length of the CDR3 is 15 residues. Trimming took 4 bases from V and 6 from J; bases not matched to a gene: 4. Sequencing input: peripheral blood. The V call is TRBV4-1, the J call TRBJ2-1; 12 bases align to TRBD2. The TCR originated in an elderly woman with acute or convalescent COVID-19. The chain's CDR3 is CASSRLAGGPNEQFF. The CDR3 bases are TGCGCCAGCAGCCGGCTAGCGGGGGGGCCCAATGAGCAGTTCTTC.